This TCR beta chain came from a study of blood T cell dynamics during melanoma immunotherapy. TCRdb's table, derived via immunoSEQ multiplex PCR, lists solely in-frame clones and lacks some. The sample lists fewer than 15,000 clones; around 92% were seen once. Time point in this sample: pre-treatment baseline. Response was assessed by RECIST 1.1 at 12 weeks, except two rapid progressors. The CDR3 runs 14 residues. Trimming took 6 bases from V and 0 from J, leaving 11 bases between them. The V gene's germline CDR1 is LNHDA and CDR2 SQIVND (reference sequence). V usage is TRBV19 and J usage is TRBJ1-1, with D perhaps matching TRBD1 (6 bases). Sequencing was performed on effector memory CD8+ T cells from blood, taken from a patient treated with checkpoint blockade. The sequence was collected from a human donor with melanoma. The CDR3 DNA follows: TGTGCCAGTAGATTCGACAGGTTGAACACTGAAGCTTTCTTT. This sequence encodes CASRFDRLNTEAFF.